Each of the 32 T cell receptor beta chains below was sequenced from the same sample in a study of blood T cells in healthy people across ages. A second PCR, run for about 7 to 11 cycles, used a sample-barcoded 5' primer plus a J-beta primer mix. One entry per CDR3 protein results from TCRdb running MiXCR on the 5' RACE reads. Found here are hundreds of thousands of distinct CDR3 sequences, under 25% of them singletons; the top ten hold approximately 3.6%. Sequenced: blood. The receptors come from a man aged 65 to 85 in good health.

This clonotype was recorded a few times. The chain combines TRBV4-2 with TRBJ2-5; 12 nucleotides align to TRBD2. Near its end, the DNA agrees better with TRBJ2-7, so the J call may be wrong. This CDR3 is 18 amino acids long. CDR1 is LGHNA and CDR2 is YNFKEQ in the germline V gene. CDR3 nucleotide sequence: TGTGCCAGCAGCCAAGATCTAGCGGCTAGCGGGAGGGTGTACGAGCAGTACTTC. Its protein product is CASSQDLAASGRVYEQYF.

J is TRBJ2-7 and V is TRBV29-1, with TRBD1 as a possible D gene (5 bases). CDR3 length: 13 amino acids. V dropped 3 bases and J dropped 3 bases, with 12 bases sitting between them. Germline values: CDR1 SQVTM, CDR2 ANQGSEA. CDR3 nucleotides: TGCAGCGTTGATCCAGGGATGGGCTACGAGCAGTACTTC. Translated, it gives CSVDPGMGYEQYF.

The chain uses TRBV5-1 and TRBJ2-7, with 8 bases lining up with TRBD2. Unmatched junction bases numbered 10, after V lost 2 bases and J lost 0 bases. Germline CDR1 is SGHRS and CDR2 is YFSETQ. This CDR3 region has 17 residues. CDR3 DNA sequence: TGCGCCAGCAGCTTTTCCGCGGGAGGACCTAGCTCCTACGAGCAGTACTTC. This encodes CASSFSAGGPSSYEQYF.

This sequence joins TRBV18 and TRBJ2-7; 9 bases fit TRBD2. Trimming cost V 8 bases and J 5 bases; bases outside gene matches: 10. There are 14 residues in the CDR3. CDR1 KGHSH and CDR2 LQKENI come from the germline V gene. This chain's CDR3 is CASARLAGIDEQYF. The CDR3 region has the DNA TGTGCCAGCGCACGTCTAGCGGGAATCGACGAGCAGTACTTC.

A few counts support this clonotype. The chain is built from TRBV6-1 and TRBJ1-2; D not resolved. V was trimmed by 1 base and J by 1 base, leaving 10 bases between them. The CDR3 covers 15 residues. Per germline, CDR1 MNHNS and CDR2 SASEGT. The CDR3 nucleotides read TGTGCCAGCAGTGAAGGGCGCGGAGTTAACTATGGCTACACCTTC. Protein sequence: CASSEGRGVNYGYTF.

This clonotype was detected ten times or more. This sequence joins TRBV9 and TRBJ1-4, with unresolved D. CDR1 and CDR2 (germline): SGDLS, YYNGEE. CDR3 length: 15 amino acids. The ends were cut back, 4 bases at V and 3 bases at J, with 13 bases in the middle. The DNA of the CDR3 is TGTGCCAGCAGCCCCGCACCCACGGCTAATGAAAAACTGTTTTTT. Protein: CASSPAPTANEKLFF.

The chain employs TRBV7-9 and TRBJ2-7; 8 bases map to TRBD2. Trimming cost V 8 bases and J 2 bases; bases outside gene matches: 11. The CDR3 runs 15 residues. The germline gives CDR1 SEHNR, CDR2 FQNEAQ (reference sequence). In DNA form, the CDR3 reads TGTGCCAGCGGTCTAACCGTAGCGGGACCCTACGAGCAGTACTTC. The encoded protein is CASGLTVAGPYEQYF.

This clonotype was observed a handful of times. The chain is built from TRBV6-1 and TRBJ2-5; D is possibly TRBD2 (6 bases). The DNA end is a closer match to TRBJ2-1, so the J assignment may be wrong. Germline V gene sequence: CDR1 MNHNS, CDR2 SASEGT. The CDR3 extends over 14 amino acids. The CDR3 protein is CASRPTGEKNEQFF. CDR3 in DNA: TGTGCCAGCAGACCTACGGGGGAGAAGAATGAGCAGTTCTTC.

This clonotype appeared a few times. The junction departs from germline at one end; a sequencing error may be responsible. CDR3 nucleotides: TGTGCCAGCAGAGGACTAGCGGGAGTAATGCACTTC. Its translation is CASRGLAGVMHF. The V and J genes are TRBV6-5 and TRBJ2-7, with 13 nucleotides matching TRBD2. Looked up from germline, CDR1 is MNHEY and CDR2 is SVGAGI. This CDR3 spans 12 amino acids.

This clonotype was counted a few times. The chain has TRBV3-1 and TRBJ2-4; no reliable D call. CDR1 LGHDT and CDR2 YNNKEL come from the germline V gene (reference sequence). Trimming stripped 4 bases from V and 7 bases from J, with 11 bases between. The CDR3 has 13 residues. The CDR3 coding sequence is TGTGCCAGCAGCCCCGCTAAGCCCAACATTCAGTACTTC. Translated: CASSPAKPNIQYF.

The V gene is TRBV9, the J gene TRBJ2-5; TRBD1 is a possible D gene (5 bases). The CDR3 is 15 amino acids. The germline V and J ends were trimmed by 3 bases and 5 bases, with 17 bases remaining between them. Germline CDR1 SGDLS, CDR2 YYNGEE. The CDR3 sequence is CASSGPSGSGETQYF. CDR3 DNA: TGTGCCAGCAGCGGACCTTCAGGGTCGGGTGAGACCCAGTACTTC.

V usage is TRBV11-2 and J usage is TRBJ2-5; D possibly corresponds to TRBD2 (6 bases). The DNA end favors TRBJ2-1, so the J call may be wrong. Germline loops: CDR1 SGHAT, CDR2 FQNNGV. The CDR3 is made up of 15 amino acids. The CDR3 DNA is TGTGCCAGCAGCTTAGTTCTAGCGAGAGCTAATGAGCAGTTCTTC. Residues: CASSLVLARANEQFF.

The chain couples TRBV7-9 to TRBJ1-1; 8 bases line up with TRBD1. The length of the CDR3 is 15 residues. V shed 5 bases, J shed 4 bases, and the junction held 9 bases outside the gene matches. The germline gives CDR1 SEHNR, CDR2 FQNEAQ (reference sequence). CDR3: CASSTLQGGGTEAFF. CDR3 in DNA: TGTGCCAGCAGCACGCTACAGGGGGGCGGCACTGAAGCTTTCTTT.

The rearrangement links TRBV20-1 to TRBJ2-7; D is unclear. The CDR3 consists of 12 residues. CDR1 is DFQATT and CDR2 is SNEGSKA in the germline V gene (reference sequence). V was cut by 4 bases and J by 5 bases, with 12 bases left in between. CDR3 nucleotide sequence: TGCAGTGCTACTGGGCAGGTTCACGAGCAGTACTTC. It translates to CSATGQVHEQYF.

To note about this clonotype: A read error may explain this, as a much larger clone is one base away. The chain joins TRBV27 to TRBJ2-7; TRBD1 agrees at 7 bases. Germline V gene sequence: CDR1 MNHEY, CDR2 SMNVEV (reference sequence). The CDR3 length is 15 residues. CDR3 nucleotides: TGTGCCAGCAGTTCCACAGGGGCCACTCAATACGAGCTGTACTTC. This encodes CASSSTGATQYELYF.

The chain carries TRBV29-1 and TRBJ1-2; D gene unclear. The CDR3 is 14 residues long. Germline CDR1 SQVTM, CDR2 ANQGSEA. V lost 6 bases, J lost 4 bases, and 18 bases lay in between. The CDR3 protein is CSVKSPDLVYGYTF. CDR3 nucleotide sequence: TGCAGCGTAAAGAGTCCGGACCTCGTCTATGGCTACACCTTC.

Notes on this clonotype: A junction end diverges from the germline sequence, so it may reflect a read error. CDR3 sequence: CASSGGRTDAQYF. The CDR3 DNA sequence: TGTGCCAGCAGTGGGGGGAGAACAGATGCGCAGTATTTT. The chain recombines TRBV12-3 or TRBV12-4 with TRBJ2-3; tentative D call: TRBD2 (6 bases). This CDR3 spans 13 amino acids.

This clonotype appeared a few times. The CDR3 loop is CSARDPYEQYF. DNA of the CDR3: TGCAGTGCTAGAGATCCGTACGAGCAGTACTTC. The rearrangement links TRBV20-1 to TRBJ2-7; D remains unclear. Trimming took off 0 bases at V and 4 bases at J, with 4 bases between the two ends. This CDR3 is built from 11 residues. Looked up from germline, CDR1 is DFQATT and CDR2 is SNEGSKA (reference sequence).

Only a few counts were recorded for this clonotype. V usage is TRBV6-2 or TRBV6-3 and J usage is TRBJ1-4; D is ambiguous. Per the germline V gene, CDR1 is MNHEY and CDR2 is SVGEGT. The ends were cut back, 0 bases at V and 0 bases at J, with 11 bases in the middle. The CDR3 sequence is 17 residues long. The DNA for the CDR3 is TGTGCCAGCAGTTACTCGACCGCGTCTGCAACTAATGAAAAACTGTTTTTT. Protein: CASSYSTASATNEKLFF.

This clonotype has more than one count but fewer than ten. The V call is TRBV6-2 or TRBV6-3, the J call TRBJ2-5, with D tentatively TRBD1 (6 bases). The DNA end is more similar to TRBJ2-7, so the J call may be wrong. Germline V gene sequence: CDR1 MNHEY, CDR2 SVGEGT. The CDR3 totals 16 residues. CDR3 region: CASSYTYGTISYEQYF. DNA of the CDR3: TGTGCCAGCAGTTACACATACGGGACAATTTCCTACGAGCAGTACTTC.

The chain uses TRBV2 and TRBJ2-5; D not resolved. The J call may be incorrect, as the DNA end agrees better with TRBJ2-7. The CDR3 totals 11 residues. The germline gives CDR1 SNHLY, CDR2 FYNNEI. The CDR3 spells CASTRAYEQYF. The CDR3 nucleotides read TGTGCCAGCACTAGGGCCTACGAGCAGTACTTC.

The chain carries TRBV12-3 or TRBV12-4 and TRBJ1-6; D may be TRBD1 (6 bases). V was cut by 5 bases and J by 10 bases, with 15 bases left in between. This CDR3 spans 14 amino acids. CDR3 DNA: TGTGCCAGCAGTCTCCTCGGGGGGCCCTCACCCCTCCACTTT. It yields the protein CASSLLGGPSPLHF.

The CDR3 nucleotides read TGTGCCAGCAGCTTGAATTGGGGGCAGGGTACGAACACTGAAGCTTTCTTT. This encodes CASSLNWGQGTNTEAFF. The rearrangement joins TRBV7-2 to TRBJ1-1; weak D call: TRBD1 (6 bases). This CDR3 is built from 17 residues. V lost 3 bases, J lost 1 base, and 18 bases lay in between. CDR1 is SGHTA and CDR2 is FQGNSA in the germline V gene.

This clonotype appeared a few times. This chain links TRBV28 with TRBJ2-7, with D possibly TRBD1 on 6 matching bases. This CDR3 region has 14 residues. The germline V gene has CDR1 MDHEN and CDR2 SYDVKM. Trimming pared 4 bases from V and 3 bases from J, leaving 13 bases between. The CDR3 loop is CASSSGTTGYEQYF. CDR3 sequence (DNA): TGTGCCAGCAGTTCCGGGACAACAGGCTACGAGCAGTACTTC. The entire variable domain, with the rest obtained from reference TRBV28 and TRBJ2-7, is as follows: DVKVTQSSRYLVKRTGEKVFLECVQDMDHENMFWYRQDPGLGLRLIYFSYDVKMKEKGDIPEGYSVSREKKERFSLILESASTNQTSMYLCASSSGTTGYEQYFGPGTRLTVT.

This clonotype has at least ten counts. The rearrangement uses TRBV10-3 and TRBJ2-1; tentative D call: TRBD2 (5 bases). Trimming pared 3 bases from V and 0 bases from J, leaving 15 bases between. The CDR3 runs to 17 residues. CDR1 is ENHRY and CDR2 is SYGVKD in the germline V gene. The CDR3 nucleotides are TGTGCCATCAGTGACCCTTCGACTGGGAGCTCCTACAATGAGCAGTTCTTC. As protein: CAISDPSTGSSYNEQFF.

This chain connects TRBV11-2 to TRBJ2-2, with TRBD2 matching 9 bases. The CDR3 has 18 amino acids. V gave up 7 bases and J gave up 5 bases; unmatched junction bases: 17. In germline, CDR1 is SGHAT, CDR2 FQNNGV. CDR3 sequence reads: CASNPGTSIISGTGELFF. The CDR3 region has the DNA TGTGCCAGCAACCCCGGGACTAGCATAATTAGTGGAACCGGGGAGCTGTTTTTT.

There are a few counts of this clonotype. This chain joins TRBV25-1 and TRBJ2-7, with D possibly being TRBD1 or TRBD2 (5 bases each). Trimming took off 1 base at V and 4 bases at J, with 8 bases between the two ends. There are 13 residues in the CDR3. Germline V lookup: CDR1 MGHDK, CDR2 SYGVNS. CDR3 DNA: TGTGCCAGCAGTGAATTTGGGGGTTACGAGCAGTACTTC. Residues: CASSEFGGYEQYF.

A few counts support this clonotype. The J gene is TRBJ2-7, the V gene TRBV7-9, with 14 bases matching TRBD2. The junction had 9 bases not matched to a gene; V was cut back by 1 base and J by 4 bases. This CDR3 is 18 amino acids long. Germline V gene lookup returns CDR1 SEHNR and CDR2 FQNEAQ (reference sequence). CDR3 amino acids: CASSLVEGLAGGRYEQYF. The CDR3, as DNA: TGTGCCAGCAGCTTAGTAGAAGGACTAGCGGGAGGTCGGTACGAGCAGTACTTC.

This clonotype was picked up a small number of times. The rearrangement joins TRBV5-1 to TRBJ2-5; 13 nucleotides agree with TRBD2. TRBJ2-1 explains the end of the DNA better; the J call may be wrong. The CDR3 has 18 amino acids. Germline V gene sequence: CDR1 SGHRS, CDR2 YFSETQ. The CDR3: CASSLPRLAGGPVNEQFF. CDR3 nucleotides: TGCGCCAGCAGCTTACCCAGACTAGCGGGAGGACCGGTAAATGAGCAGTTCTTC.

V and J are TRBV25-1 and TRBJ2-7; TRBD1 matches 10 bases. Per germline, CDR1 MGHDK and CDR2 SYGVNS. The CDR3 has 13 residues. V gave up 8 bases and J gave up 2 bases; unmatched junction bases: 3. CDR3 bases: TGTGCCAGCTTTGGACAGGGGGCCTACGAGCAGTACTTC. This gives the protein CASFGQGAYEQYF.

The gene calls are TRBV18 and TRBJ1-4; D is possibly TRBD1 (6 bases). With 0 bases removed from V and 8 bases from J, the gap between germline ends came to 10 bases. The germline V gene has CDR1 KGHSH and CDR2 LQKENI. This CDR3 has 14 residues. Here the CDR3 reads CASSPPGAREKLFF. CDR3 DNA: TGTGCCAGCTCACCACCGGGGGCTCGAGAAAAACTGTTTTTT.

The chain joins TRBV28 to TRBJ2-3; 7 bases match TRBD1. The germline V gene encodes CDR1 MDHEN and CDR2 SYDVKM. Germline trimming cut 5 bases from V and 3 bases from J; bases unmatched to any gene: 8. There are 15 residues in the CDR3. DNA of the CDR3: TGTGCCAGCAGTCCCGGGACAGTCGAAACAGATACGCAGTATTTT. This translates into CASSPGTVETDTQYF.